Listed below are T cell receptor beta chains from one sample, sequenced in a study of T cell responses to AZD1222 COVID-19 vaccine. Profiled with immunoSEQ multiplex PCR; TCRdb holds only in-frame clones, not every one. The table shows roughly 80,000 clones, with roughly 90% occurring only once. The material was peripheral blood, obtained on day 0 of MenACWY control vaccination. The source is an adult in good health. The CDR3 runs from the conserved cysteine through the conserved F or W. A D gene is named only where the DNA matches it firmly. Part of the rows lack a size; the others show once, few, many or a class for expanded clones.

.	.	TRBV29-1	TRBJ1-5	CSAADSLNQPQHF	TGCAGCGCTGCGGACAGTTTGAATCAGCCCCAGCATTTT
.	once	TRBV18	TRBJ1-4	CASSPAVVGNNEKLFF	TGTGCCAGCTCACCTGCGGTCGTAGGGAATAATGAAAAACTGTTTTTT
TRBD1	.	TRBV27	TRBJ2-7	CASGQSGTGQGEQYF	TGTGCCAGCGGGCAATCCGGGACAGGGCAAGGGGAGCAGTACTTC
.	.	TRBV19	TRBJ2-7	CAGPQCEQYF	TGTGCCGGCCCCCAATGCGAGCAGTACTTC
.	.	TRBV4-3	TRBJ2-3	CASSQEGNTPDTQYF	TGCGCCAGCAGCCAAGAAGGAAACACCCCAGATACGCAGTATTTT
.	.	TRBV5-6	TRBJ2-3	CASSILSDGSTDTQYF	TGTGCCAGCAGCATCCTTAGCGATGGTAGCACAGATACGCAGTATTTT
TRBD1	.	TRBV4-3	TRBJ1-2	CASSQDPPPLTGRNYGYTF	TGCGCCAGCAGCCAAGACCCCCCTCCCCTGACAGGGCGTAACTATGGCTACACCTTC
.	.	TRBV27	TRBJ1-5	CASKGQGYGGQPQHF	TGTGCCAGCAAGGGCCAGGGGTACGGCGGTCAGCCCCAGCATTTT
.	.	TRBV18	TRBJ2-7	CASSRQSSYEQYF	TGTGCCAGCTCTCGACAATCCTCCTACGAGCAGTACTTC
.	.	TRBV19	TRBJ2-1	CASSIGGNYNEQFF	TGTGCCAGTAGTATCGGGGGAAACTACAATGAGCAGTTCTTC
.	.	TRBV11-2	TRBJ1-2	CASSLGEGPNYGYTF	TGTGCCAGCAGCTTAGGGGAGGGACCTAACTATGGCTACACCTTC
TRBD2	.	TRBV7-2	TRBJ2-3	CASSPQRGGLDTQYF	TGTGCCAGCAGCCCCCAGCGGGGGGGCCTGGATACGCAGTATTTT
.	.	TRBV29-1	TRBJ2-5	CSVGPVGAFQETQYF	TGCAGCGTGGGACCCGTAGGGGCCTTCCAAGAGACCCAGTACTTC
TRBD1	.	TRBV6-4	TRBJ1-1	CASSSGQAGGTEAFF	TGTGCCAGCAGTTCAGGACAGGCCGGGGGCACTGAAGCTTTCTTT
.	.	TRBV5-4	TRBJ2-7	CASSLEGRSYEQYF	TGTGCCAGCAGCTTGGAGGGCCGTTCCTACGAGCAGTACTTC
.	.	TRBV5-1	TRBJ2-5	CASTSGGKETQYF	TGCGCCAGCACCTCTGGGGGGAAAGAGACCCAGTACTTC
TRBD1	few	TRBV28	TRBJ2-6	CASSFGDRAGANVLTF	TGTGCCAGCAGTTTCGGTGACAGGGCTGGGGCCAACGTCCTGACTTTC
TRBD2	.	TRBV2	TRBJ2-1	CASRRGAESYNEQFF	TGTGCCAGCAGGCGGGGGGCAGAGTCCTACAATGAGCAGTTCTTC
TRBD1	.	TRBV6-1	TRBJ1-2	CASSERTGVNYGYTF	TGTGCCAGCAGTGAAAGGACAGGTGTCAACTATGGCTACACCTTC
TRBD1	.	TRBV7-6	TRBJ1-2	CASSLAGTGDPRGYTF	TGTGCCAGCAGCTTAGCGGGAACAGGGGATCCTAGGGGCTACACCTTC
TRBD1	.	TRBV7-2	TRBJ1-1	CASSFGQGEGGAFF	TGTGCCAGCAGCTTTGGACAGGGGGAGGGCGGTGCTTTCTTT
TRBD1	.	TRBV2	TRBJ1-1	CASSSGQGNTEAFF	TGTGCCAGCAGCTCCGGACAGGGTAACACTGAAGCTTTCTTT
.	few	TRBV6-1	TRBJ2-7	CASSESEGSGSYEQYF	TGTGCCAGCAGTGAAAGCGAGGGAAGCGGCTCCTACGAGCAGTACTTC
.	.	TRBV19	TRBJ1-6	CASSMQSALNNSPLHF	TGTGCCAGTAGTATGCAGAGCGCTCTCAATAATTCACCCCTCCACTTT
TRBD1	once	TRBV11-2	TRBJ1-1	CASSPGGQGAWNTEAFF	TGTGCCAGCAGCCCGGGGGGGCAGGGGGCATGGAACACTGAAGCTTTCTTT
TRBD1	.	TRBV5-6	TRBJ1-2	CASGLETGQTALYGYTF	TGTGCCAGCGGACTAGAGACGGGACAGACTGCTCTCTATGGCTACACCTTC
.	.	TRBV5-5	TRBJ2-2	CASSWNEGTEWAPF	TGTGCCAGCAGCTGGAATGAAGGGACGGAATGGGCCCCTTTT
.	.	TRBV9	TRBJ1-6	CASSFTGSSPLHF	TGTGCCAGCAGCTTCACAGGCAGCTCACCCCTCCACTTT
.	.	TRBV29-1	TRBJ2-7	CSVSSGSGREQYF	TGCAGCGTTTCTTCGGGGTCGGGTCGGGAGCAGTACTTC
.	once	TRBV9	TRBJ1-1	CASSITQNTEAFF	TGTGCCAGCAGCATTACACAGAACACTGAAGCTTTCTTT
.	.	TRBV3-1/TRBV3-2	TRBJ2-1	CASSEDISYNEQFF	TGTGCCAGCAGCGAGGACATCTCCTACAATGAGCAGTTCTTC
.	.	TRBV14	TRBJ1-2	CASSQALGSHGYTF	TGTGCCAGCAGCCAAGCTCTGGGTTCGCATGGCTACACCTTC
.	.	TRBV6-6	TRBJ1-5	CASSYSRAEDQPQHF	TGTGCCAGCAGTTACAGCAGGGCGGAGGATCAGCCCCAGCATTTT
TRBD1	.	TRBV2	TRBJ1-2	CASSVGQDYGYTF	TGTGCCAGCAGTGTGGGACAGGATTACGGCTACACCTTC
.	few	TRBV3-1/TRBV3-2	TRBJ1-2	CASSLGGAGYTF	TGTGCCAGCAGCCTTGGGGGGGCTGGCTACACCTTC
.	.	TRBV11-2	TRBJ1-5	CASSLEPTGQPQHF	TGTGCCAGCAGCTTAGAACCGACGGGACAGCCCCAGCATTTT
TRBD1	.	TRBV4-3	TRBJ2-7	CASSLGTASSYEQYF	TGCGCCAGCAGCTTGGGGACAGCGAGCTCCTACGAGCAGTACTTC
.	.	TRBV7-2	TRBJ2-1	CASSLGAGRNNEQFF	TGTGCCAGCAGCTTAGGGGCAGGACGAAACAATGAGCAGTTCTTC
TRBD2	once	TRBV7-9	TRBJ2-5	CASFTAERGARTQYF	TGTGCCAGCTTCACAGCGGAGCGGGGGGCGCGGACCCAGTACTTC
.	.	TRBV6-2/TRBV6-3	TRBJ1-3	CASSRTPSSGNTIYF	TGTGCCAGCAGCAGGACACCCAGCTCTGGAAACACCATATATTTT
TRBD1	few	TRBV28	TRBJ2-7	CASSPPGQGAYEQYF	TGTGCCAGCAGTCCCCCGGGACAGGGGGCTTACGAGCAGTACTTC
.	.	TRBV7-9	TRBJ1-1	CASSVVRDHTEAFF	TGTGCCAGCAGCGTTGTCCGGGATCACACTGAAGCTTTCTTT
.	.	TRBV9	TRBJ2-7	CASSVGGPLLDYEQYF	TGTGCCAGCAGCGTAGGGGGACCCCTGCTAGACTACGAGCAGTACTTC
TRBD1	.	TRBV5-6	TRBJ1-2	CASSSWGQGVIRYTF	TGTGCCAGCAGCTCCTGGGGACAGGGGGTCATACGCTACACCTTC
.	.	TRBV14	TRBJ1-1	CASSLTQGNTEAFF	TGTGCCAGCAGCCTAACACAGGGGAACACTGAAGCTTTCTTT
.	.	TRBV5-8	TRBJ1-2	CASSLRDSIHGYTF	TGTGCCAGCAGCCTACGGGACTCTATCCATGGCTACACCTTC